These T cell receptor beta chains were read from a single sample in a study of T cell responses to AZD1222 COVID-19 vaccine. The data were produced by immunoSEQ multiplex PCR, yet TCRdb's version contains in-frame clones alone and is incomplete. The sample holds more than 85,000 clones, approximately 90% seen once. The sequenced sample was peripheral blood, obtained 28 days after the second AZD1222 dose. The receptor source for this set is an adult who received the AZD1222 COVID-19 vaccine. Each CDR3 is given with its conserved first and last residue. A D gene is named only where the DNA matches it firmly. A row's size may be missing; if present it is once, few, many or a size class.

len	d_gene	abundance	j_gene	v_gene	CDR3nt	CDR3aa
15	TRBD1	NA	TRBJ1-1	TRBV11-3	TGTGCCAGCAGCCTAGGGGGCGATATGAACACTGAAGCTTTCTTT	CASSLGGDMNTEAFF
19	NA	NA	TRBJ2-2	TRBV28	TGTGCCAGCAGTTTCCCGACCCAGGGCGGGGACTCGAACACCGGGGAGCTGTTTTTT	CASSFPTQGGDSNTGELFF
12	NA	NA	TRBJ2-5	TRBV5-1	TGCGCCAGCAGCGCGGCGGGCGAGGCCCAGTACTTC	CASSAAGEAQYF
11	NA	NA	TRBJ2-7	TRBV5-4	TGTGCCAGCAGCCGGGAATACGAGCAGTACTTC	CASSREYEQYF
14	NA	NA	TRBJ1-6	TRBV28	TGTGCCAGCACCCCGGACAGCGGGGGTTCACCCCTCCACTTT	CASTPDSGGSPLHF
13	NA	NA	TRBJ1-1	TRBV5-6	TGTGCCAGCAGCCCGGGGGATCGTACTGAAGCTTTCTTT	CASSPGDRTEAFF
19	NA	NA	TRBJ2-6	TRBV9	TGTGCCAGCAGCGTAAGTGGAGGCGGGGCGAGGTCTGGGGCCAACGTCCTGACTTTC	CASSVSGGGARSGANVLTF
15	TRBD2	NA	TRBJ2-3	TRBV9	TGTGCCAGCAGCCCGGGACTAGTTGTGACAGATACGCAGTATTTT	CASSPGLVVTDTQYF
16	TRBD1	NA	TRBJ1-1	TRBV10-3	TGTGCCATCAGTGAGGGACAGGGCCACGGGGACACTGAAGCTTTCTTT	CAISEGQGHGDTEAFF
13	NA	NA	TRBJ2-5	TRBV27	TGTGCCAGCAGTTTTACAGAGGAAGAGACCCAGTACTTC	CASSFTEEETQYF
18	TRBD2	NA	TRBJ2-5	TRBV3-1/TRBV3-2	TGTGCCAGCAGCCTTGGTTTGAGTAGCGGGGGGTTCCAAGAGACCCAGTACTTC	CASSLGLSSGGFQETQYF
13	TRBD1	NA	TRBJ2-7	TRBV5-4	TGTGCCAGCAGCCCCGGACAGGGCACAGAGCAGTACTTC	CASSPGQGTEQYF
14	NA	NA	TRBJ2-2	TRBV9	TGTGCCAGCAGCCTAGGGGGGAGCACCGGGGAGCTGTTTTTT	CASSLGGSTGELFF
14	NA	NA	TRBJ2-7	TRBV16	TGTGCCAGCAGCCAATTACGAGAATCCTACGAGCAGTACTTC	CASSQLRESYEQYF
13	NA	NA	TRBJ2-3	TRBV2	TGTGCCAGCCAGAAGGACTACACAGATACGCAGTATTTT	CASQKDYTDTQYF
15	TRBD1	NA	TRBJ2-1	TRBV29-1	TGCAGCGTAAGCCGCCGGGACAGGGGCTACAATGAGCAGTTCTTC	CSVSRRDRGYNEQFF
14	NA	NA	TRBJ1-1	TRBV6-5	TGTGCCAGCAGTTCCAACGATCTGAACACTGAAGCTTTCTTT	CASSSNDLNTEAFF
15	NA	NA	TRBJ2-3	TRBV19	TGTGCCAGTAGTAGTCTGGCAGACACCACAGATACGCAGTATTTT	CASSSLADTTDTQYF
12	NA	NA	TRBJ2-1	TRBV3-1/TRBV3-2	TGTGCCAGCAGCCAAGCTAGTAATGAGCAGTTCTTC	CASSQASNEQFF
15	NA	NA	TRBJ1-1	TRBV5-4	TGTGCCAGCAGCGGTACCCTCGGGGAAAACACTGAAGCTTTCTTT	CASSGTLGENTEAFF
18	TRBD1	NA	TRBJ1-2	TRBV9	TGTGCCAGCAGCGTAGCGGGACAGGGGGCATCTTTCGGTTATGGCTACACCTTC	CASSVAGQGASFGYGYTF
13	NA	NA	TRBJ2-1	TRBV11-3	TGTGCCAGCAGCCCCCGGGGGTTCAATGAGCAGTTCTTC	CASSPRGFNEQFF
14	NA	NA	TRBJ2-7	TRBV27	TGTGCCAGCAGCTCCGGGACCCCTTCCTACGAGCAGTACTTC	CASSSGTPSYEQYF
13	NA	NA	TRBJ2-1	TRBV4-1	TGCGCCAGCAGCCAAGATCCTGGAGATAAGCAGTTCTTC	CASSQDPGDKQFF
14	NA	NA	TRBJ2-4	TRBV3-1/TRBV3-2	TGTGCCAGCAGCCCCACACAAGGGGGAAACATTCAGTACTTC	CASSPTQGGNIQYF
14	NA	NA	TRBJ2-7	TRBV10-1	TGCGCCAGCAGTGTGATGACCGGGCAGGTCGAGCAGTACTTC	CASSVMTGQVEQYF
14	TRBD1	NA	TRBJ1-1	TRBV19	TGTGCCAGTAATCCGGGACAGGGGAGTACTGAAGCTTTCTTT	CASNPGQGSTEAFF
16	TRBD1	NA	TRBJ2-7	TRBV5-4	TGTGCCAGCAGTTTCTTTCCGGGACAGGGTTCCTACGAGCAGTACTTC	CASSFFPGQGSYEQYF
16	NA	NA	TRBJ2-5	TRBV11-3	TGTGCCAGCAAGCCTCGTCGAGCGGAGAGCGAAGAGACCCAGTACTTC	CASKPRRAESEETQYF
15	TRBD2	NA	TRBJ2-2	TRBV5-1	TGCGCCAGCAGCTTGGCCGGGGGGACCGACGGGGAGCTGTTTTTT	CASSLAGGTDGELFF
16	TRBD1	NA	TRBJ1-4	TRBV9	TGTGCCAGCAGCTCAATGACAGGGTCAACTAATGAAAAACTGTTTTTT	CASSSMTGSTNEKLFF
12	NA	NA	TRBJ2-7	TRBV2	TGTGCCAGCAGTTGGGACCGGTACGAGCAGTACTTC	CASSWDRYEQYF
15	NA	NA	TRBJ2-7	TRBV4-1	TGCGCCAGCAGCCAAGGGGCGGGTGGCTCCTACGAGCAGTACTTC	CASSQGAGGSYEQYF
14	NA	NA	TRBJ1-2	TRBV7-9	TGTGCCAGCAGCCCGGGCCTAGTTTTATATGGCTACACCTTC	CASSPGLVLYGYTF
16	TRBD1	NA	TRBJ1-1	TRBV9	TGTGCCAGCAGCTACGGGACAGGGAGGGAGAACACTGAAGCTTTCTTT	CASSYGTGRENTEAFF
12	TRBD1	NA	TRBJ2-7	TRBV2	TGTGCCACGACGCAGGGGGCCAACGAGCAGTACTTC	CATTQGANEQYF
15	NA	NA	TRBJ2-3	TRBV7-6	TGTGCCAGCAGCTTCAGCAGGGGTTCTACAGATACGCAGTATTTT	CASSFSRGSTDTQYF
15	TRBD2	NA	TRBJ2-3	TRBV27	TGTGCCAGCAGTTCCGGGACTAGCGGGATCTATACGCAGTATTTT	CASSSGTSGIYTQYF
14	TRBD1	NA	TRBJ1-6	TRBV19	TGTGCCAGTAGCTCCGGGACAGCAAATTCACCCCTCCACTTT	CASSSGTANSPLHF
16	TRBD2	once	TRBJ2-3	TRBV10-3	TGTACCACAGGAGGGGTAGCGGGAGGTAGCACAGATACGCAGTATTTT	CTTGGVAGGSTDTQYF
17	TRBD2	NA	TRBJ2-2	TRBV19	TGTGCCAGTAGTATAGGGGGACTAGCGGGTGACACCGGGGAGCTGTTTTTT	CASSIGGLAGDTGELFF
14	NA	NA	TRBJ1-6	TRBV5-1	TGCGCCAGCAGCTTGGCACAGGGACGCTCACCCCTCCACTTT	CASSLAQGRSPLHF
14	TRBD1	NA	TRBJ1-6	TRBV27	TGTGCCAGCAGTACTGGACAGGGCATTCTACCCCTCCACTTT	CASSTGQGILPLHF
16	TRBD2	NA	TRBJ2-7	TRBV2	TGTGCCAGCGAGGGGACTAGCGGGCGCCTCTCGGGGGAGCAGTACTTC	CASEGTSGRLSGEQYF
17	NA	once	TRBJ1-3	TRBV27	TGTGCCAGCAGTTCCACCCTCGCGGGGGGCCCTGGAAACACCATATATTTT	CASSSTLAGGPGNTIYF
16	NA	NA	TRBJ1-6	TRBV5-6	TGTGCCAGCAGCTTGAGGGCAGGCCAAGGGAATTCACCCCTCCACTTT	CASSLRAGQGNSPLHF
13	NA	NA	TRBJ1-1	TRBV12-5	TGTGCTAGTCGATCCCCGATGAACACTGAAGCTTTCTTT	CASRSPMNTEAFF
15	NA	NA	TRBJ2-1	TRBV19	TGTGCCAGTAGTTGGGGGAGGAGCTCCTACAATGAGCAGTTCTTC	CASSWGRSSYNEQFF
16	TRBD2	NA	TRBJ2-2	TRBV5-4	TGTGCCAGCAGCGGTATAGCGGGAGGAGGGACCGGGGAGCTGTTTTTT	CASSGIAGGGTGELFF
15	NA	NA	TRBJ1-2	TRBV5-1	TGCGCCAGCAGCATTGGCAGTGACAGGCTTTATGGCTACACCTTC	CASSIGSDRLYGYTF
14	NA	once	TRBJ2-7	TRBV2	TGTGCCAGCAGTGCCGACAGGAGCTCCTACGAGCAGTACTTC	CASSADRSSYEQYF
14	NA	NA	TRBJ2-7	TRBV9	TGTGCCAGCAGCGTCCTTTACGGGGGTGGCGAGCAGTACTTC	CASSVLYGGGEQYF
13	NA	once	TRBJ1-5	TRBV19	TGTGCCAGTAGTAACCCCCCTCATCAGCCCCAGCATTTT	CASSNPPHQPQHF
14	TRBD1	few	TRBJ1-2	TRBV2	TGTTCTTGCCGTCCGGGACAGGGGAACTATGGCTACACCTTC	CSCRPGQGNYGYTF
16	NA	once	TRBJ2-7	TRBV5-1	TGCGCCAGCAGCTCTATCATGACTGGCCAGGCCTACGAGCAGTACTTC	CASSSIMTGQAYEQYF
14	TRBD1	NA	TRBJ1-1	TRBV4-1	TGCGCCAGCAGCCCCAGACAGGGTAACACTGAAGCTTTCTTT	CASSPRQGNTEAFF
13	NA	many	TRBJ1-6	TRBV2	TGTGCCAGCAAAAAAGGCAGGGATTCACCCCTCCACTTT	CASKKGRDSPLHF
15	TRBD1	NA	TRBJ2-7	TRBV27	TGTGCCAGCAGTTACCTCGGACAGGGGGCTGGGGAGCAGTACTTC	CASSYLGQGAGEQYF
13	NA	NA	TRBJ1-2	TRBV12-3/TRBV12-4	TGTGCCAGCAGTCCTCAGGGGAACTATGGCTACACCTTC	CASSPQGNYGYTF
17	TRBD1	NA	TRBJ2-3	TRBV2	TGTGCCAGCAGTTACTACGGGACAGGGGAGGGAACAGATACGCAGTATTTT	CASSYYGTGEGTDTQYF